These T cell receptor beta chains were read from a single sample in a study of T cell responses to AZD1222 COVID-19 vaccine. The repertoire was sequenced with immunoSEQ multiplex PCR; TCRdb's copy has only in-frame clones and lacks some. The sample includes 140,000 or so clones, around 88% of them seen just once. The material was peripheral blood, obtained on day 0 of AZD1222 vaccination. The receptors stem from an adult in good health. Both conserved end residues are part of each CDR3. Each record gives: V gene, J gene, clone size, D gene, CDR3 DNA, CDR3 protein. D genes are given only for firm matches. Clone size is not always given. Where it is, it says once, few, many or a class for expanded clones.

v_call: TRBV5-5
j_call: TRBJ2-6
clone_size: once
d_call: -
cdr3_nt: TGTGCCAGCTTTGAACTCCCTGGGGCCAACGTCCTGACTTTC
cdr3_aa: CASFELPGANVLTF

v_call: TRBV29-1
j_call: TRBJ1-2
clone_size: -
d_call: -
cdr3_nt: TGCAGCGTTGTCTTAGGTCAAGTCTATGGCTACACCTTC
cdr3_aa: CSVVLGQVYGYTF

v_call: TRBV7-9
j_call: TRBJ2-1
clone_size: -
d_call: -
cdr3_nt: TGTGCCAGCAGCCCCCTAACGGAGACTGAGCAGTTCTTC
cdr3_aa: CASSPLTETEQFF

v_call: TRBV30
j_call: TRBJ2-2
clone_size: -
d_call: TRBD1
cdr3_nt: TGTGCCTGGACCGGACAGGGGGCCGGGGAGCTGTTTTTT
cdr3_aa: CAWTGQGAGELFF

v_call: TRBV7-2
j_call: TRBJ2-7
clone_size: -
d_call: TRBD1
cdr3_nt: TGTGCCAGCAGCTTATCCCCATATGGGACAGCCTACGAGCAGTACTTC
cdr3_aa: CASSLSPYGTAYEQYF

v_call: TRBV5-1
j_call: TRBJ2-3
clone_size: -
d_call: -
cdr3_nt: TGCGCCAGCAGCTTTGCGGGCCTAGACACAGATACGCAGTATTTT
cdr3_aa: CASSFAGLDTDTQYF

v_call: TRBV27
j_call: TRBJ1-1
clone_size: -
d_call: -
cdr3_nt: TGTGCCACCGGACCAGCTACCAACACTGAAGCTTTCTTT
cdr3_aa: CATGPATNTEAFF

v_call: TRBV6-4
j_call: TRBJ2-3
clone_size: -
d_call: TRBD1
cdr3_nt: TGTGCCAGCAGTGACGGGACAGGGAGCACAGATACGCAGTATTTT
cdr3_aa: CASSDGTGSTDTQYF

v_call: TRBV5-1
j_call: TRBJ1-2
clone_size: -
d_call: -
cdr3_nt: TGCGCCAGCAGCGACCCCGGGACGGTCTATGGCTACACCTTC
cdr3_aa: CASSDPGTVYGYTF

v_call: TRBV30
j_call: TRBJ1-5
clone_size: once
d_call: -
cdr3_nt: TGTGCCTGGAGCTATCTCCGGGCGGGACAGCCCCAGCATTTT
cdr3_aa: CAWSYLRAGQPQHF

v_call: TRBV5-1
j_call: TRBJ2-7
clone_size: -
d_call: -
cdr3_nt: TGCGCCAGCAGTCTTAAGGGGATATACGAGCAGTACTTC
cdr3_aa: CASSLKGIYEQYF

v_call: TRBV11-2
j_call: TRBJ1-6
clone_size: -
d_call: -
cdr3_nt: TGTGCCAGCAGCTTGTTTTCATATAATTCACCCCTCCACTTT
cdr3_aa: CASSLFSYNSPLHF

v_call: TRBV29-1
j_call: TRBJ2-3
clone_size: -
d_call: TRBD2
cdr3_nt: TGCAGCGTTGAAGATAGAAAGGGGACTAGCGGGACAGATACGCAGTATTTT
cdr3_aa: CSVEDRKGTSGTDTQYF

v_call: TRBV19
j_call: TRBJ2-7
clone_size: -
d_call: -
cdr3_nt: TGTGCCCCAACGGCGCCAAGACGCTACGAGCAGTACTTC
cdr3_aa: CAPTAPRRYEQYF

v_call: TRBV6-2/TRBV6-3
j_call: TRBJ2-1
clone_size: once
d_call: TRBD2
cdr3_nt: TGTGCCAGCAACCCACTAGCGGGTAACATTGGTGAGCAGTTCTTC
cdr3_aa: CASNPLAGNIGEQFF

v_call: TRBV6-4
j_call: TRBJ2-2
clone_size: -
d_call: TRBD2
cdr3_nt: TGTGCCAGCAGTGGTACTAGCGGAGCGAACACCGGGGAGCTGTTTTTT
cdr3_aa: CASSGTSGANTGELFF

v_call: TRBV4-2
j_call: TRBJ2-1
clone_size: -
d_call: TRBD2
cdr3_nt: TGTGCCAGCAGCCAAGATGGACTAGCGAGCGATGAGCAGTTCTTC
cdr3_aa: CASSQDGLASDEQFF

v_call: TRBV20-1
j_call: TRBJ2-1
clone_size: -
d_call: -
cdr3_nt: TGCAGTGCTAGTCTTGCGGGACCCTACAATGAGCAGTTCTTC
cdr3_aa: CSASLAGPYNEQFF

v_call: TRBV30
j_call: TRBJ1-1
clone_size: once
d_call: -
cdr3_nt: TGTGCCTGGAGTGGAGGGGCCCGCACTGAAGCTTTCTTT
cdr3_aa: CAWSGGARTEAFF

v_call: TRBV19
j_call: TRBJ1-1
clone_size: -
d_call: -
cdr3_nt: TGTGCCAGTAGTCCCCAGGGTCGAGCGAAAACTGAAGCTTTCTTT
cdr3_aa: CASSPQGRAKTEAFF

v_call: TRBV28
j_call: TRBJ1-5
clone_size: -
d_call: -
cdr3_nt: TGTGCCAGCACGGGGAACCCGGATGCGCCCCAGCATTTT
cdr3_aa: CASTGNPDAPQHF

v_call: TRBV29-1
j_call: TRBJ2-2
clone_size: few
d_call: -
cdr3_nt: TGCAGCGTTGCCCGCGGTTTTGACACCGGGGAGCTGTTTTTT
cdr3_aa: CSVARGFDTGELFF

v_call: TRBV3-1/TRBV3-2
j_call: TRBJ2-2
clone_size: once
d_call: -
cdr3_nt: TGTCGCGCGAACACCGGGGAGCTGTTTTTT
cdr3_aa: CRANTGELFF

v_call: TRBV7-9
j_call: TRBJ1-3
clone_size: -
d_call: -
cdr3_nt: TGTGCCAGCAAATCTCCACCGACGGATTTCAGCTCTGGAAACACCATATATTTT
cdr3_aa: CASKSPPTDFSSGNTIYF

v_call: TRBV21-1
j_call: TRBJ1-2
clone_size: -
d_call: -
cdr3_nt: TGTGCCAGCCGGGCCGATAACTATGGCTACACCTTC
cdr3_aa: CASRADNYGYTF

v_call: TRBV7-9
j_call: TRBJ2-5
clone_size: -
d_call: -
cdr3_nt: TGTGCCAGCAGCTGGGCTCAGGAATACCAAGAGACCCAGTACTTC
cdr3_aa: CASSWAQEYQETQYF

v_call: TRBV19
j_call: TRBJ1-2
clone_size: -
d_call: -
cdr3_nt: TGTGCCAGCAGGACATTAAGTAGGCCGGGGGAATATGGCTACACCTTC
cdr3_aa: CASRTLSRPGEYGYTF

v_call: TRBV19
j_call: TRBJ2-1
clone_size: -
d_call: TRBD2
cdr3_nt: TGTGCCAGTAGTACAGTCCAGTGGATAGCGGGAGACAATGAGCAGTTCTTC
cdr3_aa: CASSTVQWIAGDNEQFF

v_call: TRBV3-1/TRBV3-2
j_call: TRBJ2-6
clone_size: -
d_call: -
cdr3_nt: TGTGCCAGCAGCCCCAGGGTTAGTGGGGCCAACGTCCTGACTTTC
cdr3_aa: CASSPRVSGANVLTF

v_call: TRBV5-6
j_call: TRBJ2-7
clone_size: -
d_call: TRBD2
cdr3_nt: TGTGCCAGCAGCTTCCCGGGACTAGCGGGACCAAGGGCCTCATACGAGCAGTACTTC
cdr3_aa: CASSFPGLAGPRASYEQYF

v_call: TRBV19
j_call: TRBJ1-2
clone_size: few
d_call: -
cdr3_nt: TGTGCCAGTACACCCGATCATTTGGGCTATGGCTACACCTTC
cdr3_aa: CASTPDHLGYGYTF

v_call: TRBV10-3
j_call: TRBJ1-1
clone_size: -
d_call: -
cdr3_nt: TGTGCCATCAGTGCGGCAGCCCGGGACACTGAAGCTTTCTTT
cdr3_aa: CAISAAARDTEAFF

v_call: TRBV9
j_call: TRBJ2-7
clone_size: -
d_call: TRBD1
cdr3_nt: TGTGCCAGCAGCGAGGGGACAGCCCTTTCCTACGAGCAGTACTTC
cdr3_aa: CASSEGTALSYEQYF

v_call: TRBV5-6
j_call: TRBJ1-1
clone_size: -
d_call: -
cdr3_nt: TGTGCCAGCAGCTTGGTTGCGGCGAACACTGAAGCTTTCTTT
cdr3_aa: CASSLVAANTEAFF

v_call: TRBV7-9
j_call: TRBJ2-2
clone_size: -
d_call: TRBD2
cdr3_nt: TGTGCCAGCAGCCCAATACTAGCGGGGTCTAACACCGGGGAGCTGTTTTTT
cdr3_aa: CASSPILAGSNTGELFF